The 20 T cell receptor beta chains in this list originate from one sample, sequenced in a study of shared clonotypes between healthy human individuals. The protocol was immunoSEQ multiplex PCR, while the TCRdb copy is restricted to in-frame clones and leaves out a portion. The sample has millions of clones, less than 95% seen once. CD45RO-negative cells were positively selected for CCR7, leaving out terminally differentiated effector memory CD45RA+ cells. The specimen sequenced was naive CD8+ T cells sorted from blood. These receptors all come from a young man in good health.

This chain connects TRBV5-8 to TRBJ1-5; a weak D match, TRBD1 (6 bases). The germline CDR1 and CDR2 sequences are SGHTS and YDEGEE. The CDR3 runs to 16 residues. V lost 5 bases to trimming and J lost 3 bases, with 18 bases between them. The CDR3 bases are TGTGCCAGCAGACCAGGTGGATCAGGGGACAATCAGCCCCAGCATTTT. Translated, it gives CASRPGGSGDNQPQHF.

This chain joins TRBV7-2 and TRBJ1-1, with 9 nucleotides matching TRBD1. The germline gives CDR1 SGHTA, CDR2 FQGNSA. Losses at the gene ends were 5 bases for V and 5 bases for J; bases not matched to a gene: 12. CDR3 length: 16 amino acids. The CDR3 DNA sequence: TGTGCCAGCAGCCCAATCGGGACAGGGATGGTGACTGAAGCTTTCTTT. It specifies CASSPIGTGMVTEAFF.

The chain carries TRBV7-2 and TRBJ1-2; possible D gene TRBD1, 5 bases. With 1 base removed from V and 0 bases from J, the gap between germline ends came to 18 bases. CDR1 is SGHTA and CDR2 is FQGNSA in the germline V gene. The CDR3 extends over 18 amino acids. The CDR3, as DNA: TGTGCCAGCAGCTTAGAACAGGACATGCCCCTAGCTAACTATGGCTACACCTTC. Protein: CASSLEQDMPLANYGYTF. Variable domain in full (rest from reference TRBV7-2 and TRBJ1-2): GAGVSQSPSNKVTEKGKDVELRCDPISGHTALYWYRQSLGQGLEFLIYFQGNSAPDKSGLPSDRFSAERTGGSVSTLTIQRTQQEDSAVYLCASSLEQDMPLANYGYTFGSGTRLTVV.

In nucleotides, the CDR3 is TGTGCCAGCAGCCCCGTCCTAGCGGGAGGGCTGGCTGAGGGAGATCATGAGCAGTTCTTC. It specifies CASSPVLAGGLAEGDHEQFF. The rearrangement joins TRBV13 to TRBJ2-1; 12 nucleotides match TRBD2. With V trimmed by 5 bases and J by 8 bases, 22 bases remained unmatched. The V gene's germline CDR1 is PRHDT and CDR2 FYEKMQ (reference sequence). The CDR3 consists of 20 residues.

The chain joins TRBV2 to TRBJ1-6; TRBD1 is a possible D gene (5 bases). V lost 3 bases and J 7 bases, leaving 16 bases between the germline ends. This CDR3 comprises 16 residues. CDR1 and CDR2 (germline): SNHLY, FYNNEI. The CDR3 spells CASSDDSMGFNSPLHF. The DNA for the CDR3 is TGTGCCAGCAGTGATGACAGCATGGGATTCAATTCACCCCTCCACTTT.

The V and J genes are TRBV2 and TRBJ2-3; 12 bases fit TRBD2. The CDR3 is made up of 15 amino acids. After removal of 5 bases from V and 5 bases from J, the junction contained 5 bases not matched to a gene. Germline V gives CDR1 SNHLY, CDR2 FYNNEI. CDR3 loop: CASSFSGLAGDTQYF. In nucleotides, the CDR3 is TGTGCCAGCAGTTTCTCGGGACTAGCGGGAGATACGCAGTATTTT.

The chain recombines TRBV25-1 with TRBJ2-1, with 11 bases lining up with TRBD1. This CDR3 contains 14 residues. Germline values: CDR1 MGHDK, CDR2 SYGVNS. The J segment lost 8 bases and the V segment lost 5 bases, leaving 5 bases of the junction unmatched. The CDR3 loop reads CASSRTGGWDEQFF. The DNA of the CDR3 is TGTGCCAGCAGTAGGACAGGGGGCTGGGATGAGCAGTTCTTC.

This clone appeared once. This sample also contains other DNA sequences that code for the same CDR3. The rearrangement uses TRBV5-1 and TRBJ2-7; 7 positions match TRBD2. Germline V gene sequence: CDR1 SGHRS, CDR2 YFSETQ. With 4 bases clipped from V and 4 bases from J, the junction kept 2 bases outside the gene matches. This CDR3 has 12 residues. The CDR3 sequence: CASSLGGYEQYF. DNA for the CDR3: TGCGCCAGCAGCCTGGGGGGGTACGAGCAGTACTTC.

This clone was recorded only once. Other nucleotide sequences from this sample produce the same CDR3. The rearrangement uses TRBV4-3 and TRBJ2-3; 7 positions agree with TRBD2. Trimming at V came to 4 bases and at J to 1 base, leaving 2 bases not matched to a gene. The CDR3 spans 14 residues. Germline CDR1 reads LGHNA; CDR2 reads YSLEER. The CDR3 region has the DNA TGCGCCAGCAGCCGTCGGGAGGGCACAGATACGCAGTATTTT. Translating it yields CASSRREGTDTQYF.

The chain links TRBV9 to TRBJ1-1, with D possibly TRBD1 on 5 matching bases. This CDR3 comprises 16 residues. Germline V gene lookup returns CDR1 SGDLS and CDR2 YYNGEE. V dropped 3 bases and J dropped 0 bases, with 15 bases sitting between them. In DNA, the CDR3 is TGTGCCAGCAGCGCACATCAGGGACCGGTGAACACTGAAGCTTTCTTT. Its protein is CASSAHQGPVNTEAFF.

The V call is TRBV27, the J call TRBJ2-1; TRBD2 aligns across 8 bases. Germline V lookup: CDR1 MNHEY, CDR2 SMNVEV (reference sequence). This CDR3 contains 16 residues. Trimming removed 2 bases from V and 6 bases from J; junction bases left unmatched: 9. Here the CDR3 reads CASSLIGTSAGNEQFF. The CDR3 DNA sequence: TGTGCCAGCAGTTTAATAGGGACTAGTGCAGGCAATGAGCAGTTCTTC.

The rearrangement links TRBV27 to TRBJ2-3; no reliable D call. Germline V CDR1 and CDR2: MNHEY, SMNVEV (reference sequence). The CDR3 consists of 16 residues. Trimming pared 5 bases from V and 0 bases from J, leaving 15 bases between. The DNA of the CDR3 is TGTGCCAGCAGTCTAGGCCTGGGTTCTAGCACAGATACGCAGTATTTT. Protein sequence: CASSLGLGSSTDTQYF.

The gene calls are TRBV6-5 and TRBJ2-1; no definite D call. Germline V gene sequence: CDR1 MNHEY, CDR2 SVGAGI. This CDR3 has 12 amino acids. V lost 4 bases, J lost 10 bases, and 11 bases lay in between. The CDR3 bases are TGTGCCAGCAGTTCCCGAAGTGACGAGCAGTTCTTC. Amino acids: CASSSRSDEQFF.

The chain recombines TRBV6-5 with TRBJ2-2; TRBD2 aligns across 12 bases. With V trimmed by 5 bases and J by 8 bases, 3 bases remained unmatched. In germline, CDR1 is MNHEY, CDR2 SVGAGI. The CDR3 has 14 residues. In DNA form, the CDR3 reads TGTGCCAGCAGTGAGGGACTAGCGGGTGGGGAGCTGTTTTTT. It is translated as CASSEGLAGGELFF.

For the CDR3, the DNA is TGTGCCTGGAGTCCCGAGACACCGAGCTATAATTCACCCCTCCACTTT. Translation: CAWSPETPSYNSPLHF. The rearrangement uses TRBV30 and TRBJ1-6; no clear D gene. The germline V gene has CDR1 GTSNPN and CDR2 SVGIG (reference sequence). Trimming took 2 bases from V and 3 from J, leaving 14 bases between them. This CDR3 comprises 16 residues.

The chain uses TRBV5-6 and TRBJ1-5; D call uncertain. CDR1 and CDR2 (germline): SGHDT, YYEEEE. The V end lost 4 bases, the J end lost 3 bases, and 11 bases lay between the germline ends. This CDR3 comprises 14 residues. CDR3 loop: CASSAAPDNQPQHF. DNA of the CDR3: TGTGCCAGCAGCGCCGCTCCAGACAATCAGCCCCAGCATTTT. Together with reference TRBV5-6 and TRBJ1-5, the CDR3 gives the full variable domain: DAGVTQSPTHLIKTRGQQVTLRCSPKSGHDTVSWYQQALGQGPQFIFQYYEEEERQRGNFPDRFSGHQFPNYSSELNVNALLLGDSALYLCASSAAPDNQPQHFGDGTRLSIL.

In regard to this clone: The same CDR3 also results from other DNA sequences found in this sample. The chain uses TRBV27 and TRBJ2-1, with D possibly TRBD1 on 5 matching bases. CDR3 length: 12 amino acids. Trimming stripped 2 bases from V and 7 bases from J, with 6 bases between. The germline V gene has CDR1 MNHEY and CDR2 SMNVEV (reference sequence). The CDR3, as DNA: TGTGCCAGCAGTTTAGGGGCAAATGAGCAGTTCTTC. Translated, it gives CASSLGANEQFF.

The gene calls are TRBV15 and TRBJ1-6; D call uncertain. V was pared by 3 bases and J by 13 bases, with 13 bases between. CDR3 length: 13 amino acids. Germline-derived CDR1 and CDR2 are LNHNV and YYDKDF (reference sequence). CDR3 protein: CATSSPGLAPLHF. The CDR3 DNA reads TGTGCCACCAGCAGCCCTGGGTTGGCGCCCCTCCACTTT.

The chain carries TRBV6-1 and TRBJ1-2, with unresolved D. CDR3 length: 15 amino acids. V lost 2 bases and J 5 bases, leaving 15 bases between the germline ends. Germline assignment: CDR1 MNHNS and CDR2 SASEGT. The CDR3 nucleotides are TGTGCCAGCAGTGAACCCGGGCGGGGAGGGTATGGCTACACCTTC. Translated: CASSEPGRGGYGYTF.

The V call is TRBV29-1, the J call TRBJ2-1; 8 bases align to TRBD2. In germline, CDR1 is SQVTM, CDR2 ANQGSEA. The CDR3 length is 18 residues. The J segment lost 4 bases and the V segment lost 4 bases, leaving 18 bases of the junction unmatched. The CDR3 sequence: CSVGGEEGSGKNYNEQFF. For the CDR3, the DNA is TGCAGCGTTGGTGGGGAAGAGGGTAGCGGGAAGAATTACAATGAGCAGTTCTTC.